Included here is one TCR beta chain sequence, with context. Its antigen target is currently unknown. No per-base quality is available; no much larger clone lies one base away. This sample was taken from a study of blood T cell repertoires in COVID-19 (TCRdb year 2020). A note on the overall study: Samples covering the acute and convalescent phases of COVID-19 were provided by collaborators in the United States, Italy and Spain. Samples came from the ongoing ImmuneRACE study (first 160 participants) plus 1,254 subjects from 6 global collaborators. The prospective study material was composed of cDNA or gDNA derived from T cells, B-cell-depleted T cells, or PBMCs. Subjects who had been exposed to COVID-19, were actively infected with it, or had recovered from it provided the deeply sampled blood TCRbeta repertoires that made up the dataset. Sample metadata almost always included a de-identified subject ID, COVID-19 status, age in years and sex. The repertoires were made available in a free public database intended to serve as a resource for research on the immune response to SARS-CoV-2. HLA class I and class II types, where available, came from metadata supplied by the sample provider rather than from assay-based typing. Here is what the overall study found, with its caveats: The amount of clinical and demographic metadata varied by source and participant and was provided uncurated.

Enrolling through a virtual design, the prospective study's participants ranged in age from roughly 18 to 89 years and lived across some 23 United States geographic areas. In the prospective study, participants were assigned to cohorts based on the clinical history participants reported in a screening survey and a study questionnaire. Recovered participants in ImmuneRACE Cohort 3 were defined as having two consecutive negative NP/OP PCR tests, clearance from a healthcare professional, or resolution of symptoms. Each participant in the prospective study had whole blood, serum and a nasopharyngeal or oropharyngeal swab collected by mobile phlebotomists. Over an approximately two-month period, participants in the prospective study had the option of providing additional blood draws and questionnaires. Before DNA extraction, prospective study blood samples were shipped either frozen or at room temperature.

The immunoSEQ Assay, a bias-controlled multiplex PCR, was used to amplify TCRbeta CDR3 regions from genomic DNA. In the authors' own workflow: Nucleated cell counts per sample were estimated from amplification of reference gene primers within the assay. To quantify the absolute abundance of each unique TCRbeta CDR3 rearrangement, sequence reads were collapsed and filtered. For each sample, productive Simpson clonality was calculated as the square root of Simpson's diversity index over productive rearrangements. TCRdb took this table from immuneACCESS and kept in-frame rearrangements with V and J called. Such tables lack part of the clones; where checked against another copy, unresolved V genes explain under half of the gap, and the rest is unexplained. V, J and clone size are those of that table, while D and trimming were read from the DNA. The sample table holds roughly 400,000 clones, of which around 90% were seen once. The top ten clones comprise 0.6% to 0.7% of the sample.

The CDR3 numbers 15 residues from cysteine through phenylalanine. Only CDR3 DNA remains: 45 bases, in frame from the first base. The CDR1 and CDR2 encoded by the germline V gene are MGHRA and YSYEKL. Clipping removes 0 bases from V and 7 bases from J, with 3 as the unmatched junction base count. Here the chain combines TRBV4-1 and TRBJ2-1; 10 central bases correspond to TRBD2. This sequence was found in a man aged 18 to 29 who had recovered from COVID-19. Sequencing was done on a sample of PBMCs or T cells enriched from blood (not recorded which). DNA sequence: TGCGCCAGCAGCCAAGACAGCGGGAGGGGAAATGAGCAGTTCTTC. This encodes CASSQDSGRGNEQFF.